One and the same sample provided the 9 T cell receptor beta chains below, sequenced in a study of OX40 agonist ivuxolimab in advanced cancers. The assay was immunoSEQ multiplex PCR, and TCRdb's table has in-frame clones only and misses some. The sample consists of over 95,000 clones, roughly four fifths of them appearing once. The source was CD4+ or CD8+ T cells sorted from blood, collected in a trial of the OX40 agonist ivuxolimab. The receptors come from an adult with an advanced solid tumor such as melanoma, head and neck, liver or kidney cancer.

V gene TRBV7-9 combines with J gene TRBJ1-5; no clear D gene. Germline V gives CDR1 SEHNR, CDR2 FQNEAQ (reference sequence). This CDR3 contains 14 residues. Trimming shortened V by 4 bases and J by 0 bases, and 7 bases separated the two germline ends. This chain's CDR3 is CASSSHYSNQPQHF. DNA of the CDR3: TGTGCCAGCAGCTCCCACTATAGCAATCAGCCCCAGCATTTT. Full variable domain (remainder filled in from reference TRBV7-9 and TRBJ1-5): DTGVSQNPRHKITKRGQNVTFRCDPISEHNRLYWYRQTLGQGPEFLTYFQNEAQLEKSRLLSDRFSAERPKGSFSTLEIQRTEQGDSAMYLCASSSHYSNQPQHFGDGTRLSIL.

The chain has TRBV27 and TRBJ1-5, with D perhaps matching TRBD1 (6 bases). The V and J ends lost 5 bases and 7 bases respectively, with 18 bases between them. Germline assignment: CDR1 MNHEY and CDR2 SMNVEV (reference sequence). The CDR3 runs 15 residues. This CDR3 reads CASSGGGGGRQPQHF. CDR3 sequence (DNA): TGTGCCAGCAGTGGGGGGGGCGGGGGGCGACAGCCCCAGCATTTT.

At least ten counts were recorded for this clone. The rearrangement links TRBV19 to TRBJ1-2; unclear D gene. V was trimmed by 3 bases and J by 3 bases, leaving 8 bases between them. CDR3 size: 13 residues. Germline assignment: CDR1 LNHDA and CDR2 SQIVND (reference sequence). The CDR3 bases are TGTGCCAGTAGTATGGACCCCCACTATGGCTACACCTTC. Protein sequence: CASSMDPHYGYTF.

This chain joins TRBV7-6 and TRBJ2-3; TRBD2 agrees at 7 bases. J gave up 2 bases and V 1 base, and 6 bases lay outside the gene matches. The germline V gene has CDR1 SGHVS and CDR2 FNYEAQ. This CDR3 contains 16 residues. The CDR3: CASSLVGGGVTDTQYF. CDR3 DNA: TGTGCCAGCAGCTTAGTTGGCGGGGGTGTCACAGATACGCAGTATTTT.

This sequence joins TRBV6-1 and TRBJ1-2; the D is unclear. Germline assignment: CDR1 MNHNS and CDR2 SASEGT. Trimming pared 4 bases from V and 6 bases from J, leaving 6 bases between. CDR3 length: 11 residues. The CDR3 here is CASSAWDGYTF. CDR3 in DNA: TGTGCCAGCAGTGCCTGGGATGGCTACACCTTC.

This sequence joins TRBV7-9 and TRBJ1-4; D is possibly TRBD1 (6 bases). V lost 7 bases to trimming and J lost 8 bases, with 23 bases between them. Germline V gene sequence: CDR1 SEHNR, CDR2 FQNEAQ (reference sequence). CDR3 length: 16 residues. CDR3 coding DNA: TGTGCCAGCACCAAAGGAGGGGGAGCGGGTCAGGAAAAACTGTTTTTT. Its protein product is CASTKGGGAGQEKLFF.

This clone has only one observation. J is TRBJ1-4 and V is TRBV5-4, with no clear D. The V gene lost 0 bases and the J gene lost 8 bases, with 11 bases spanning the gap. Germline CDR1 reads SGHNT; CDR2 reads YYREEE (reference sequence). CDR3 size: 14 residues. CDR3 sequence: CASSLERSREKLFF. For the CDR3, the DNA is TGTGCCAGCAGCTTGGAGCGGTCTCGGGAAAAACTGTTTTTT.

CDR3 in DNA: TGTGCCAGCGGAGCGGGACACCGCATTTTTCAAGAGACCCAGTACTTC. Protein sequence: CASGAGHRIFQETQYF. The V and J genes are TRBV14 and TRBJ2-5; D is possibly TRBD2 (7 bases). Germline loops: CDR1 SGHDN, CDR2 FVKESK. This CDR3 is built from 16 residues. Trimming cost V 8 bases and J 2 bases, with 21 bases left between them.

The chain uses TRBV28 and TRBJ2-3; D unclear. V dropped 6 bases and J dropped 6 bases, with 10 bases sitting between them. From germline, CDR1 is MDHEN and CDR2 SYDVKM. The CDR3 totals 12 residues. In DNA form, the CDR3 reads TGTGCCAGCAGCGGCCCTTACGATACGCAGTATTTT. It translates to CASSGPYDTQYF.